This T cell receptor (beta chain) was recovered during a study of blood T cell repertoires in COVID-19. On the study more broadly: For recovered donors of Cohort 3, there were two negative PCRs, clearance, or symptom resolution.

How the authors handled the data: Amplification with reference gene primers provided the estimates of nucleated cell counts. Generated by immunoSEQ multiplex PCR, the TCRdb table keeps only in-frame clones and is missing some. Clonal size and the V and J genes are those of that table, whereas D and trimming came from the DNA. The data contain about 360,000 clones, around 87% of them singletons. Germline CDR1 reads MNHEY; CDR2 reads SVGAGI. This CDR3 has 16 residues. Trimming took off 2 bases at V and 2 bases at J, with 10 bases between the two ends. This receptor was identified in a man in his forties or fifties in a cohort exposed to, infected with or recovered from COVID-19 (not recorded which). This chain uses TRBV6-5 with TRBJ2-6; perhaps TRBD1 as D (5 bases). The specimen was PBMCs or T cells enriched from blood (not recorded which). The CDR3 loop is CASSYGAVTGANVLTF. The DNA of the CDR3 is TGTGCCAGCAGTTACGGGGCAGTAACTGGGGCCAACGTCCTGACTTTC.